One T cell receptor beta chain is described in this entry. Other nucleotide sequences from this sample produce the same CDR3. The table came from immunoSEQ multiplex PCR; TCRdb's copy has only in-frame clones and leaves some out. The profile shows 310,000 or so clones, roughly 91% of them singletons. Unmatched junction bases numbered 6, after V lost 2 bases and J lost 7 bases. There are 15 residues in the CDR3. Germline assignment: CDR1 SNHLY and CDR2 FYNNEI. These data are taken from a study of blood T cell repertoires in COVID-19. The sample was peripheral blood. This sequence originates from a man aged 45-65 years with active or convalescent COVID-19. The J gene is TRBJ1-5, the V gene TRBV2; 9 bases match TRBD1. CDR3 sequence reads: CASSERGQGGQPQHF. The CDR3 DNA reads TGTGCCAGCAGTGAAAGGGGACAGGGTGGGCAGCCCCAGCATTTT.